Reported below is one TCR beta chain. Antigen specificity is unknown. Assay: immunoSEQ multiplex PCR; the TCRdb copy retains only in-frame clones and omits some. The table lists around 33,000 clones, 88% of them singletons. The entry originates in a study of a mutant IDH1 vaccine in newly diagnosed glioma. Study-level background: Earlier care involved radiotherapy, temozolomide, or both, and the majority received both. Findings and limits, study-wide: Pseudoprogression appeared independent of alterations in top peripheral clonotypes.

The CDR3 extends over 14 amino acids. Per the germline V gene, CDR1 is SGHDT and CDR2 is YYEEEE. The V gene lost 2 bases and the J gene lost 4 bases, with 12 bases spanning the gap. The time point was: baseline, week 1 (first vaccination visit). Treatment defined: pre-vaccination baseline after standard-of-care therapy. The chain combines TRBV5-6 with TRBJ2-5; D might be TRBD1 (6 bases). The sample was PBMCs, taken from a glioma patient treated with radiotherapy, temozolomide or both. This clonotype originated in a middle-aged woman with glioma. This CDR3 is CASSLRTVRETQYF. The CDR3 region has the DNA TGTGCCAGCAGCTTACGGACAGTCCGAGAGACCCAGTACTTC.